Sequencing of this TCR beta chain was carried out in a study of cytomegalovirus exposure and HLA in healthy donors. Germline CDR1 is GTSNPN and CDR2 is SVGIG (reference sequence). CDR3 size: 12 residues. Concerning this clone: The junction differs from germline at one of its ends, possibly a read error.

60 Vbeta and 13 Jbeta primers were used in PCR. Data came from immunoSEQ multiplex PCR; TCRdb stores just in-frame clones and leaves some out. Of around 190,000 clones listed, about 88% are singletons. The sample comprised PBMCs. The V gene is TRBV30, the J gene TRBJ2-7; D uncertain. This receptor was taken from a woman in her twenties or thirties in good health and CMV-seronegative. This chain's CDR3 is CAWGVRSYEQYF. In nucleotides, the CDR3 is TGTGCCTGGGGTGTCCGGTCCTACGAGCAGTACTTC.